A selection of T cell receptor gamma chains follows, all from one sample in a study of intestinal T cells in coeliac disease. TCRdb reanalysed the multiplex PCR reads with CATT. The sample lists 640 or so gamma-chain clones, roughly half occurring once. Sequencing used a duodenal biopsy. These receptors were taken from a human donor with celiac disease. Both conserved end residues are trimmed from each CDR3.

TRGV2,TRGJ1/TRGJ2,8,ATWGEKKL
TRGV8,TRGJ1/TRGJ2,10,ATWVNYYKKL
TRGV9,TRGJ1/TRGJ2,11,ALVGGKYYKKL
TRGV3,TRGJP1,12,ATWDWVSKRFKI
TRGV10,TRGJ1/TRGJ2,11,AAWDEWGYKKL
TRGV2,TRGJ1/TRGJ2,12,APGTGGNYYKKL
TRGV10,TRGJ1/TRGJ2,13,AAWDYGGVGIKKL
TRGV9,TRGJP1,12,ALWEVIVVGFKI
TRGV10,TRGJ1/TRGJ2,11,AAIGISYYKKL
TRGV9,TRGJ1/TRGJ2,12,ALWGGPVYYKKL
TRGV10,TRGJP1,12,AAWDFRAGWFKI
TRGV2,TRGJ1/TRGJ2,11,ATWDGCYYKKL
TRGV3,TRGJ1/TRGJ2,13,APGTVFSYYYKKL
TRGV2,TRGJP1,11,ATWDKRGWFKI
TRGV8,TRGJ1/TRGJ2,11,ATWDGVYYKKL
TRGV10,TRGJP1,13,AAWDRSRDWWFKI
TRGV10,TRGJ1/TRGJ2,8,AAWGSKKL
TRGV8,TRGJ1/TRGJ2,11,ADPREDYYKKL
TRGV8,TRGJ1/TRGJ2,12,APGISRFYYKKL
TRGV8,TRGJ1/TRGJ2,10,APGGFRHPKL
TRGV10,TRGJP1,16,AAWEFAFLGTTGWFKI
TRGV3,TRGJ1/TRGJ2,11,ATWDRLYYKKL
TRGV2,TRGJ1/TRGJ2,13,ATWDGRMDYYKKL
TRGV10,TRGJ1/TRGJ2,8,AAPERRKL
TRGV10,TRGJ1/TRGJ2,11,AAWDYPVYKKL
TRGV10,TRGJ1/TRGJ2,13,AAWDYGGVGIRKL
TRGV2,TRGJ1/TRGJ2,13,ATWDRSSNYYKKL
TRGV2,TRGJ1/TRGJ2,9,ATGGVYKKL
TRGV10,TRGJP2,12,AAWDYRLEESKT
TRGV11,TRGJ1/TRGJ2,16,ACWIRLTSNCPPDKKL
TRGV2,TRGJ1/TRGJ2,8,ATWGGKKL
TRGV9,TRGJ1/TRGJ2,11,ALPLLLAYKKL
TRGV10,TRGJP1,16,AAWDLLFSGTTGWFKI
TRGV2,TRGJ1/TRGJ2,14,ADLPPPIVNYYKKL
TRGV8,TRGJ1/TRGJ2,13,ATWDKAPNYYKKL
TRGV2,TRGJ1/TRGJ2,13,ATLGRAGIYYKKL
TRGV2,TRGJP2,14,ATWDGLRKSDWIKT
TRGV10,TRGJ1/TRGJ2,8,AAPGEEKL
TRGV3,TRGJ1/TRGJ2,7,ATWVKKL
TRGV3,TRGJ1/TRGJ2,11,ADLGRRCYKKL